Presented here are 15 T cell receptor beta chains from one specimen sequenced in a study of CD8+ T cells in alopecia areata. RNA extraction was followed by reverse transcription into cDNA, which acted as the sequencing template. Data came from immunoSEQ multiplex PCR; TCRdb stores just in-frame clones and leaves some out. The sample contains roughly 100,000 clones, about 60% of which appear only once. Treatment: oral pan-JAK inhibitor, 5-10 mg twice daily. Sequences were derived from CD8+ T cells sorted from blood, sampled at approximately week 56, from a patient treated with tofacitinib. Source of these receptors: a human donor with alopecia areata.

This rearrangement joins TRBV19 to TRBJ1-1; 10 positions agree with TRBD1. Germline V gives CDR1 LNHDA, CDR2 SQIVND (reference sequence). V lost 3 bases to trimming and J lost 7 bases; unmatched junction nucleotides: 8. The CDR3 covers 15 residues. The DNA for the CDR3 is TGTGCCAGTAGTATGGGGACAGGGGCCATCGATGAAGCTTTCTTT. It yields the protein CASSMGTGAIDEAFF.

This clone was recorded a few times. DNA for the CDR3: TGTGCCAGCAGTGATCTTGGACAGGGGGGCTATAATTCACCCCTCCACTTT. Amino acids: CASSDLGQGGYNSPLHF. The J gene is TRBJ1-6, the V gene TRBV6-1, with 10 nucleotides matching TRBD1. The CDR3 has 17 amino acids. V dropped 3 bases and J dropped 3; count of bases not matched to a gene: 5. The germline V gene encodes CDR1 MNHNS and CDR2 SASEGT.

The V and J genes are TRBV7-6 and TRBJ1-1; D perhaps matches TRBD1 (5 bases). The germline V gene encodes CDR1 SGHVS and CDR2 FNYEAQ. The CDR3 is 13 residues long. V lost 5 bases to trimming and J lost 12 bases, with 19 bases between them. In DNA form, the CDR3 reads TGTGCCAGCAGCCCGAGAGGAGGGGCCGACCCTTTCTTT. It is translated as CASSPRGGADPFF.

This chain uses TRBV4-2 with TRBJ2-2; either TRBD1 or TRBD2 may supply D (5 bases each). V lost 0 bases to trimming and J lost 6 bases, with 8 bases between them. The CDR3 covers 14 residues. Germline V gives CDR1 LGHNA, CDR2 YNFKEQ. CDR3 DNA sequence: TGTGCCAGCAGCCAAGATAGGGGACCCGGGGAGCTGTTTTTT. This codes for CASSQDRGPGELFF.

This clone was detected a few times. The V gene is TRBV5-8, the J gene TRBJ1-4; weak D call: TRBD1 (6 bases). V dropped 0 bases and J dropped 7 bases, with 13 bases sitting between them. The germline V gene encodes CDR1 SGHTS and CDR2 YDEGEE. The CDR3 consists of 15 residues. The CDR3 is CASSLGQDRSEKLFF. CDR3 nucleotide sequence: TGTGCCAGCAGCTTGGGACAGGACCGGAGTGAAAAACTGTTTTTT.

This chain links TRBV4-1 with TRBJ1-3, with D possibly matching TRBD1 (5 bases). The germline CDR1 and CDR2 sequences are MGHRA and YSYEKL. The CDR3 has 13 residues. V lost 7 bases and J 3 bases, leaving 10 bases between the germline ends. CDR3 in amino acids: CASKRDGGNTIYF. CDR3 sequence (DNA): TGCGCCAGCAAGAGGGACGGTGGAAACACCATATATTTT.

The chain carries TRBV6-5 and TRBJ2-7; TRBD2 agrees at 8 bases. After removal of 7 bases from V and 1 base from J, the junction contained 9 bases not matched to a gene. The CDR3 consists of 15 residues. In germline, CDR1 is MNHEY, CDR2 SVGAGI. The CDR3, as DNA: TGTGCCAGCAAGATGAGCGGGGGAATATCCTACGAGCAGTACTTC. Its protein product is CASKMSGGISYEQYF.

The rearrangement joins TRBV19 to TRBJ1-2; D remains ambiguous. CDR3 length: 14 residues. V shed 3 bases and J shed 3 bases, with 11 bases lying between them. Per the germline V gene, CDR1 is LNHDA and CDR2 is SQIVND (reference sequence). Written as DNA, the CDR3 is TGTGCCAGTAGTATCCCGACAATATACTATGGCTACACCTTC. Protein sequence: CASSIPTIYYGYTF.

The V and J genes are TRBV13 and TRBJ2-5; D may be TRBD2 (6 bases). The germline V and J ends were trimmed by 0 bases and 3 bases, with 14 bases remaining between them. The germline V gene encodes CDR1 PRHDT and CDR2 FYEKMQ (reference sequence). This CDR3 has 16 amino acids. CDR3 in DNA: TGTGCCAGCAGCTTAGGCCCCGGGGCTAGCGAAGAGACCCAGTACTTC. It encodes CASSLGPGASEETQYF.

The chain links TRBV4-1 to TRBJ2-3; perhaps TRBD2 as D (6 bases). The CDR3 sequence is 15 residues long. Trimming took 1 base from V and 2 from J, leaving 10 bases between them. Germline CDR1 MGHRA, CDR2 YSYEKL. CDR3 in DNA: TGCGCCAGCAGCCAAGGTACTAGCCACACAGATACGCAGTATTTT. Encoded protein: CASSQGTSHTDTQYF.

The chain has TRBV2 and TRBJ1-2, with D hard to call. The CDR3 has 10 amino acids. CDR1 is SNHLY, CDR2 FYNNEI, per germline. V was pared by 4 bases and J by 8 bases, with 5 bases between. The CDR3 DNA is TGTGCCAGCAGTGGGAGGGGCTACACCTTC. It is translated as CASSGRGYTF.

This clone was counted a few times. This chain links TRBV5-1 with TRBJ2-6; no clear D. Trimming shortened V by 0 bases and J by 0 bases, and 16 bases separated the two germline ends. The CDR3 runs 19 residues. Germline V lookup: CDR1 SGHRS, CDR2 YFSETQ. The CDR3 DNA sequence: TGCGCCAGCAGCTTGGCCTCGAGTTGGCCGACCTCTGGGGCCAACGTCCTGACTTTC. This translates into CASSLASSWPTSGANVLTF.

This clone was picked up a small number of times. The chain carries TRBV27 and TRBJ2-7, with D possibly being TRBD2 (5 bases). Per germline, CDR1 MNHEY and CDR2 SMNVEV (reference sequence). V lost 2 bases and J lost 0, with 14 bases in between. This CDR3 spans 16 amino acids. The CDR3 protein is CASSLDGEFSSYEQYF. The CDR3 DNA sequence: TGTGCCAGCAGTTTAGACGGGGAATTCAGCTCCTACGAGCAGTACTTC.

This chain uses TRBV7-6 with TRBJ1-1; 7 bases agree with TRBD1. The germline V gene encodes CDR1 SGHVS and CDR2 FNYEAQ. J gave up 1 base and V 4 bases, and 3 bases lay outside the gene matches. The CDR3 totals 14 residues. CDR3 residues: CASSSGQRNTEAFF. The CDR3 nucleotides read TGTGCCAGCAGCTCGGGACAGAGGAACACTGAAGCTTTCTTT.

This clone was counted only a few times. The V and J genes are TRBV5-1 and TRBJ2-7; no clear D. Germline assignment: CDR1 SGHRS and CDR2 YFSETQ. The CDR3 has 13 amino acids. V shed 2 bases and J shed 4 bases, with 10 bases lying between them. The CDR3 DNA sequence: TGCGCCAGCAGCTTCGGCCCCTTTTACGAGCAGTACTTC. It codes for CASSFGPFYEQYF.